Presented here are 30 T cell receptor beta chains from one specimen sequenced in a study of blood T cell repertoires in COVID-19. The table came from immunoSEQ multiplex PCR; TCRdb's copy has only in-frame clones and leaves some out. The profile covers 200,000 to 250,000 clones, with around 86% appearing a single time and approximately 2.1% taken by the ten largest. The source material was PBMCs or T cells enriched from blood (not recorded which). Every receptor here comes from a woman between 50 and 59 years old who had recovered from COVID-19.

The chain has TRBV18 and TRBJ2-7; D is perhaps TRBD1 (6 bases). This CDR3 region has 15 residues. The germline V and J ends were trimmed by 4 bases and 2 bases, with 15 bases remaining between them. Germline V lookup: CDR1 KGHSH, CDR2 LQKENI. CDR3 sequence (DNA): TGTGCCAGCTCACAAGGGCCAGGGGCCACCTACGAGCAGTACTTC. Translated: CASSQGPGATYEQYF.

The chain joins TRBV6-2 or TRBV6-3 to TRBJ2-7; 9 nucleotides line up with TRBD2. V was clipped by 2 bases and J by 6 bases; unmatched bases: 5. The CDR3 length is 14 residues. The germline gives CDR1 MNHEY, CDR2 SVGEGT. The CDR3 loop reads CASSYGSGSGEQYF. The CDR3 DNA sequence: TGTGCCAGCAGTTACGGTAGCGGGAGCGGCGAGCAGTACTTC.

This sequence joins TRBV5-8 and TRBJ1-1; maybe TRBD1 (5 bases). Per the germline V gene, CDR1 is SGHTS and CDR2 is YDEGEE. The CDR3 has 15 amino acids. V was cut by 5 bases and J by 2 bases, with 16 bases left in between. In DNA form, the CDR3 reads TGTGCCAGCAGTCCGGGGGAGACTCGAAACACTGAAGCTTTCTTT. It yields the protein CASSPGETRNTEAFF. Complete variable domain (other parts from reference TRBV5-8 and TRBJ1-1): EAGVTQSPTHLIKTRGQQATLRCSPISGHTSVYWYQQALGLGLQFLLWYDEGEERNRGNFPPRFSGRQFPNYSSELNVNALELEDSALYLCASSPGETRNTEAFFGQGTRLTVV.

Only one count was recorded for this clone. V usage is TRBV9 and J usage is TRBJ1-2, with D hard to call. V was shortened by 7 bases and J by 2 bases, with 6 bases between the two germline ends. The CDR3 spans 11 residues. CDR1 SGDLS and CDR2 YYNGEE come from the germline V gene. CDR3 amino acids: CASASNYGYTF. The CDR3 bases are TGTGCCAGCGCGTCGAACTATGGCTACACCTTC.

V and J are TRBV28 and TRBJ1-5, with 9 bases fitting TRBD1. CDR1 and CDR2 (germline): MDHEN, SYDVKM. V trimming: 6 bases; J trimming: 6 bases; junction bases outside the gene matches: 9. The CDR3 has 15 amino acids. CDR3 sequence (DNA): TGTGCCAGCAGAATACCGGGACAGGGCAGTCAGCCCCAGCATTTT. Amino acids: CASRIPGQGSQPQHF.

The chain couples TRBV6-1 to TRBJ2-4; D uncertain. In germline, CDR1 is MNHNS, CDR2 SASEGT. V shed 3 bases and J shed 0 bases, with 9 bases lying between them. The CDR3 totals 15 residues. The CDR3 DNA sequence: TGTGCCAGCAGTGATCGAGCTATAGCCAAAAACATTCAGTACTTC. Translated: CASSDRAIAKNIQYF.

This CDR3 is CSATGLAGSYNEQFF. DNA of the CDR3: TGCAGCGCTACCGGACTAGCGGGCTCCTACAATGAGCAGTTCTTC. The V and J genes are TRBV29-1 and TRBJ2-1, with 11 bases aligning to TRBD2. This CDR3 comprises 15 residues. Germline lookup yields CDR1 SQVTM and CDR2 ANQGSEA. Trimming cost V 7 bases and J 0 bases; bases outside gene matches: 5.

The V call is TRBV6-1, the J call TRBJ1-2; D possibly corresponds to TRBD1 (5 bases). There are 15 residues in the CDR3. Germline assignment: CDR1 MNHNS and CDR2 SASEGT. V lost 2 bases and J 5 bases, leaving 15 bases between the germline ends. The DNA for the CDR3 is TGTGCCAGCAGTGAATGGCGAGAAGGGGCATATGGCTACACCTTC. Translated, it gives CASSEWREGAYGYTF.

The CDR3 DNA reads as TGTGCCAGCAGTTACCTAGACAGATCCCTTGGCTACACCTTC. Translation gives CASSYLDRSLGYTF. The rearrangement links TRBV6-5 to TRBJ1-2; D is possibly TRBD1 (5 bases). Germline V gene lookup returns CDR1 MNHEY and CDR2 SVGAGI. This CDR3 is built from 14 residues. The germline V and J ends were trimmed by 2 bases and 7 bases, with 14 bases remaining between them.

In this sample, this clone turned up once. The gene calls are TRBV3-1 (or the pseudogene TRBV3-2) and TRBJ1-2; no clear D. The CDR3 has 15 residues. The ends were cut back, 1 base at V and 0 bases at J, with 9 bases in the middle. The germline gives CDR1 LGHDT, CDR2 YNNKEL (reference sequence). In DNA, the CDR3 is TGTGCCAGCAGCCAAGTAACGGAGGCTAACTATGGCTACACCTTC. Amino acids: CASSQVTEANYGYTF.

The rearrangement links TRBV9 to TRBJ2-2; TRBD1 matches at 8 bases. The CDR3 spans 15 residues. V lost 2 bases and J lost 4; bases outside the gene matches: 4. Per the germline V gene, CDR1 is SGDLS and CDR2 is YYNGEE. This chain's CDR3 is CASSVGQGGTGELFF. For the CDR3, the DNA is TGTGCCAGCAGCGTTGGACAGGGCGGCACCGGGGAGCTGTTTTTT.

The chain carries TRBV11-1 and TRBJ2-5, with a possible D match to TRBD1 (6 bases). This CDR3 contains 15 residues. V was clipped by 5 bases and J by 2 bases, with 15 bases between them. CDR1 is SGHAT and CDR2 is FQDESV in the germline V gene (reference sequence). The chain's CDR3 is CASSMRQGIQETQYF. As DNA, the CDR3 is TGTGCCAGCAGCATGAGGCAGGGGATTCAAGAGACCCAGTACTTC.

CDR3 DNA sequence: TGTGCCAGTAGTGTTGGACAGGGATGGGCTGAAGCTTTCTTT. It codes for CASSVGQGWAEAFF. The rearrangement links TRBV19 to TRBJ1-1, with TRBD1 identical over 8 bases. Germline CDR1 is LNHDA and CDR2 is SQIVND (reference sequence). V lost 5 bases to trimming and J lost 6 bases; unmatched junction nucleotides: 8. This CDR3 has 14 residues. The complete variable domain, with remaining parts taken from reference TRBV19 and TRBJ1-1, reads DGGITQSPKYLFRKEGQNVTLSCEQNLNHDAMYWYRQDPGQGLRLIYYSQIVNDFQKGDIAEGYSVSREKKESFPLTVTSAQKNPTAFYLCASSVGQGWAEAFFGQGTRLTVV.

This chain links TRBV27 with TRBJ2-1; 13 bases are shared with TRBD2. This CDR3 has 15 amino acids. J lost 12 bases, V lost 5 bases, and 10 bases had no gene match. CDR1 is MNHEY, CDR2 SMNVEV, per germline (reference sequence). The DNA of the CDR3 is TGTGCCAGCAGTCTAACTAGCGGGGGGGCCCTGAGGCAGTTCTTC. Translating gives CASSLTSGGALRQFF.

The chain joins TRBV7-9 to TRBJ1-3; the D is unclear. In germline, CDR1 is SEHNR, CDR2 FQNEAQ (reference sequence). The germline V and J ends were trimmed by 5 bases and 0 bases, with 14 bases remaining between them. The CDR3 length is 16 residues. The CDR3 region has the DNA TGTGCCAGCAGCCCCCCCCGGTACAGCTCTGGAAACACCATATATTTT. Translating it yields CASSPPRYSSGNTIYF.

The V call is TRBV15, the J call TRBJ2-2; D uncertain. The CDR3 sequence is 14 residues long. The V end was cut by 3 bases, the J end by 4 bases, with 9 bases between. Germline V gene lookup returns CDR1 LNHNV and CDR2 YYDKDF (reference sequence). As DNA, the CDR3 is TGTGCCACCAGCAGCCTACTCGGCACCGGGGAGCTGTTTTTT. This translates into CATSSLLGTGELFF.

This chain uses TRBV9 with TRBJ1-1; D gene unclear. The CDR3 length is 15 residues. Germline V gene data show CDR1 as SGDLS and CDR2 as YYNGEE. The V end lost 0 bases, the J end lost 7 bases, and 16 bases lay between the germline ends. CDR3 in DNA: TGTGCCAGCAGCGTAGCGGCCCAACCTAGCGGTGAAGCTTTCTTT. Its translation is CASSVAAQPSGEAFF.

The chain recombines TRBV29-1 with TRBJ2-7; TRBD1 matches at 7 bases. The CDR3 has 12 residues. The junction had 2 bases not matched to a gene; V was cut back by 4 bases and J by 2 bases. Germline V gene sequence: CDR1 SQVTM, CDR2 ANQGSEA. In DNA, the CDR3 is TGCAGCGTTGCAGGGGGACCCTACGAGCAGTACTTC. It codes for CSVAGGPYEQYF.

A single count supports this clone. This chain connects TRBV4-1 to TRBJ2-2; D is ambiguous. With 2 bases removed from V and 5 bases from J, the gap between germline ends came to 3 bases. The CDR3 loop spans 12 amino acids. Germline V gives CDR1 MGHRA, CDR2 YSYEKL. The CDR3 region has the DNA TGCGCCAGCAGCCAACCTACCGGGGAGCTGTTTTTT. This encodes CASSQPTGELFF.

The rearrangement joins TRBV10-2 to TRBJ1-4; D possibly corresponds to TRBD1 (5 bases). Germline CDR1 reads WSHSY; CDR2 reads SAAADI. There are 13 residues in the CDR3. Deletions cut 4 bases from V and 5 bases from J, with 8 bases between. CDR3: CASSAAGNEKLFF. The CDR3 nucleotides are TGCGCCAGCAGTGCGGCAGGGAATGAAAAACTGTTTTTT.

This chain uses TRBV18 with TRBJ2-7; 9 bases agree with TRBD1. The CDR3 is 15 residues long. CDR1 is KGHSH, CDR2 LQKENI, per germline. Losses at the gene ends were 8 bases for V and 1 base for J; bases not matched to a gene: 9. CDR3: CASTAEQGASYEQYF. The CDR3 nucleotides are TGTGCCAGCACTGCTGAACAGGGGGCATCCTACGAGCAGTACTTC.

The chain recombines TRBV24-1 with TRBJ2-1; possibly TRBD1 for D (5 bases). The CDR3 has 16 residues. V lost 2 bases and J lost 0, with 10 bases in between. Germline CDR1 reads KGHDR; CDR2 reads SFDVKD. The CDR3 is CATSDSWTSSYNEQFF. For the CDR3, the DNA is TGTGCCACCAGTGATTCATGGACAAGCTCCTACAATGAGCAGTTCTTC.

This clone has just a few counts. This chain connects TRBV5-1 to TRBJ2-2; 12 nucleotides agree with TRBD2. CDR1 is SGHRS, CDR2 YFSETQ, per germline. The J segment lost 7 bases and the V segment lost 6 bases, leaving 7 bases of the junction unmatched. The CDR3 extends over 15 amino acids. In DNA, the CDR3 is TGCGCCAGCAAACCGACTAGCGGGAGTGGCGGGGAGCTGTTTTTT. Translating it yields CASKPTSGSGGELFF. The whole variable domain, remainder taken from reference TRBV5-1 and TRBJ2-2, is KAGVTQTPRYLIKTRGQQVTLSCSPISGHRSVSWYQQTPGQGLQFLFEYFSETQRNKGNFPGRFSGRQFSNSRSEMNVSTLELGDSALYLCASKPTSGSGGELFFGEGSRLTVL.

The CDR3 loop reads CASSPSGSGRGEDTQYF. The CDR3 DNA reads TGTGCCAGCAGCCCAAGCGGTAGCGGGAGAGGTGAGGATACGCAGTATTTT. V usage is TRBV9 and J usage is TRBJ2-3; 9 nucleotides line up with TRBD2. CDR1 and CDR2 from the germline V gene are SGDLS and YYNGEE. The CDR3 spans 17 residues. The trim removed 4 bases at V and 6 bases at J, leaving 15 bases unmatched.

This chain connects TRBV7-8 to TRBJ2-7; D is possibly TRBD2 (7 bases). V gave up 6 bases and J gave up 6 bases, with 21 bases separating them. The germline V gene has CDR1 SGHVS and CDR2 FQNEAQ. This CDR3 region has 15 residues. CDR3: CASRQRGATFLEQYF. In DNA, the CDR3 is TGTGCCAGCAGGCAACGGGGGGCAACATTTCTCGAGCAGTACTTC.

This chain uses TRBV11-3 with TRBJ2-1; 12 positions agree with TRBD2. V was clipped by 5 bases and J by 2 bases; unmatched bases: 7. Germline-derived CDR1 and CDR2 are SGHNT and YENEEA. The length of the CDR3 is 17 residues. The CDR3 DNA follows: TGTGCCAGCAGCCTCCTAGCGGGGGGGCAGGCCTACAATGAGCAGTTCTTC. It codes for CASSLLAGGQAYNEQFF. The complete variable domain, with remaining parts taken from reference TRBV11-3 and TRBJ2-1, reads EAGVVQSPRYKIIEKKQPVAFWCNPISGHNTLYWYLQNLGQGPELLIRYENEEAVDDSQLPKDRFSAERLKGVDSTLKIQPAELGDSAVYLCASSLLAGGQAYNEQFFGPGTRLTVL.

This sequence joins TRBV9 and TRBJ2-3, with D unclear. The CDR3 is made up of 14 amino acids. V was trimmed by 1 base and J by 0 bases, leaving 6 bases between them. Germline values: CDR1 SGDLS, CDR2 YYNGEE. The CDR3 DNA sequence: TGTGCCAGCAGCGTATCTATGAGCACAGATACGCAGTATTTT. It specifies CASSVSMSTDTQYF.

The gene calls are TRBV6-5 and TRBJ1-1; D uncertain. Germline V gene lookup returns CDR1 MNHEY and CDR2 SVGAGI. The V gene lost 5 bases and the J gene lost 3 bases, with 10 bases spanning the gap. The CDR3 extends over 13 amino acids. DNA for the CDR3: TGTGCCAGCAGTAGTGGACTATACACTGAAGCTTTCTTT. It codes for CASSSGLYTEAFF.

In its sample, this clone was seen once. The CDR3 DNA sequence: TGTGCCAGCAGCTTTCTCGGGGAGCTGTTTTTT. This codes for CASSFLGELFF. V and J are TRBV7-9 and TRBJ2-2; no reliable D call. Germline loops: CDR1 SEHNR, CDR2 FQNEAQ (reference sequence). V was cut by 3 bases and J by 7 bases, with 3 bases left in between. The length of the CDR3 is 11 residues.

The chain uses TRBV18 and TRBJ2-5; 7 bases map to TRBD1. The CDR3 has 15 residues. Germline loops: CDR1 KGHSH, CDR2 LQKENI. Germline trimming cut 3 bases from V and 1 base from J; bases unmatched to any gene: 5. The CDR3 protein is CASSPLRDSQETQYF. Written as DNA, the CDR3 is TGTGCCAGCTCACCGCTCCGGGACAGCCAAGAGACCCAGTACTTC.